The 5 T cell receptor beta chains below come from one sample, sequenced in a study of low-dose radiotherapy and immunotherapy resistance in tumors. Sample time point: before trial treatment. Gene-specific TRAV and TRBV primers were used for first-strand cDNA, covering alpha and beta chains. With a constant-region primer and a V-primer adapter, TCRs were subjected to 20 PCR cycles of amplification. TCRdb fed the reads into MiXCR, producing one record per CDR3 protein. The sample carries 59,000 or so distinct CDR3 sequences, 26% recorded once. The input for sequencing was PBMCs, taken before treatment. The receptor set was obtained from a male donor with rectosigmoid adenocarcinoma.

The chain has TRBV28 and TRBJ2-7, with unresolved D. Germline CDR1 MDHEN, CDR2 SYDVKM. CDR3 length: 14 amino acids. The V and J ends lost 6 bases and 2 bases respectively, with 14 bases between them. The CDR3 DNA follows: TGTGCCAGCAGCCGGCCAGCAATAACCTACGAGCAGTACTTC. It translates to CASSRPAITYEQYF.

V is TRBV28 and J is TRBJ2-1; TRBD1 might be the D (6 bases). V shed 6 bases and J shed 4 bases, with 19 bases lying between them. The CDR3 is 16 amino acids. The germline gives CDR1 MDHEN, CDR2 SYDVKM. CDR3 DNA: TGTGCCAGCAGCTTTAGTTACAGGGCCTGGTACAATGAGCAGTTCTTC. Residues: CASSFSYRAWYNEQFF.

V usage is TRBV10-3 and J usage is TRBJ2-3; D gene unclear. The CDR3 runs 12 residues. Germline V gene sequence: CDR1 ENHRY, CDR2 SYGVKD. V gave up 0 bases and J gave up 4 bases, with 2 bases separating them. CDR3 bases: TGTGCCATCAGTGAGTCCCCAGATACGCAGTATTTT. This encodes CAISESPDTQYF.

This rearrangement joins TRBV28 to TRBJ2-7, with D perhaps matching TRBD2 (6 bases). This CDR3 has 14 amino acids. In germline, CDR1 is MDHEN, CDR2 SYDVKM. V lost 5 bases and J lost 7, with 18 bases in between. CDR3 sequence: CASSPRERSREQYF. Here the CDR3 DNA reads TGTGCCAGCAGTCCCCGGGAGCGCTCGCGGGAGCAGTACTTC.

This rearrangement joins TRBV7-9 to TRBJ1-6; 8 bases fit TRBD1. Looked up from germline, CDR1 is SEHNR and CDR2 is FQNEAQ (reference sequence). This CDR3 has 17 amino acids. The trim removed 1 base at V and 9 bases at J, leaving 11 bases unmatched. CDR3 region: CASSLGTGNTGSSPLHF. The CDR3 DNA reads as TGTGCCAGCAGCTTAGGGACAGGGAATACCGGGTCTTCACCCCTCCACTTT. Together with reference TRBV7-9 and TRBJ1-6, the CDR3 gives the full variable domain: DTGVSQNPRHKITKRGQNVTFRCDPISEHNRLYWYRQTLGQGPEFLTYFQNEAQLEKSRLLSDRFSAERPKGSFSTLEIQRTEQGDSAMYLCASSLGTGNTGSSPLHFGNGTRLTVT.